Listed below are T cell receptor beta chains from one sample, sequenced in a study of blood T cell repertoires in COVID-19. Only in-frame clones appear in the TCRdb table, and some are missing; sequencing was by immunoSEQ multiplex PCR. The table includes hundreds of thousands of clones, about 90% detected once. Sequencing was done on a sample of PBMCs or T cells enriched from blood (not recorded which). All receptors come from a woman under 40 who had recovered from COVID-19. Each CDR3 is given with its conserved first and last residue. The D gene is left open where the match is weak. Clone size appears in some rows only: once, few, many, or a class for an expanded clone.

-	TRBV24-1	TRBD1	TRBJ1-4	TGTGCCACCAGTGAACCTGGGACAGGCCCCAATGAAAAACTGTTTTTT	CATSEPGTGPNEKLFF
-	TRBV30	-	TRBJ2-2	TGTGCCTCCGGACGGGGCACCGGGGAGCTGTTTTTT	CASGRGTGELFF
-	TRBV2	-	TRBJ1-5	TGTGCCAGCAGTGATCCGGGAGGGAATCAGCCCCAGCATTTT	CASSDPGGNQPQHF
-	TRBV30	TRBD1	TRBJ1-1	TGTGCCTGGAGTCACTTCGGGACAGCGATATCGGCTGAAGCTTTCTTT	CAWSHFGTAISAEAFF
-	TRBV4-2	-	TRBJ2-3	TGTGCCAGCAGCCCCGACAGGCTATGGCGGGGGAGAATAGCTGATAGCACAGATACGCAGTATTTT	CASSPDRLWRGRIADSTDTQYF
-	TRBV4-1	-	TRBJ1-2	TGCGCCAGCAGCTACTTCTCGACACAAAACTATGGCTACACCTTC	CASSYFSTQNYGYTF
-	TRBV5-1	TRBD1	TRBJ2-7	TGCGCCAGCAGCCTATCCGGGACAGGGGGTACCGAGCAGTACTTC	CASSLSGTGGTEQYF
-	TRBV5-6	TRBD1	TRBJ1-2	TGTGCCAGCAGTACGGACAGGGGAACCCACTATGGCTACACCTTC	CASSTDRGTHYGYTF
-	TRBV15	TRBD2	TRBJ2-6	TGTGCCACCAGCAGAGCCCCCGGGGAGGGGTTGCCTGGGGCCAACGTCCTGACTTTC	CATSRAPGEGLPGANVLTF
-	TRBV11-2	-	TRBJ1-2	TGTGCCAGCAGCTTAGAATACTCAGGGGTCTATGGCTACACCTTC	CASSLEYSGVYGYTF
-	TRBV12-3/TRBV12-4	-	TRBJ1-2	TGTGCCAGCAGTTCAGCCGAGACAGGTGGCTACACCTTC	CASSSAETGGYTF
-	TRBV27	-	TRBJ2-1	TGTGCCAGCAGCCCGCGGGGGCCGCACAATGAGCAGTTCTTC	CASSPRGPHNEQFF
-	TRBV7-9	-	TRBJ2-3	TGTGCCAGCAGCTTAAAATCCAGGGGATGGGGCACAGATACGCAGTATTTT	CASSLKSRGWGTDTQYF
-	TRBV7-6	-	TRBJ2-2	TGTGCCAGCAGCGGACGGGCGCGGGGGAACACCGGGGAGCTGTTTTTT	CASSGRARGNTGELFF
-	TRBV7-6	-	TRBJ2-7	TGTGCCAGCAGCTTAAACGCAGACTACGAGCAGTACTTC	CASSLNADYEQYF
-	TRBV2	TRBD2	TRBJ2-7	TGTGCCAGCAGTGAGGACGGGGGGAACGAGCAGTACTTC	CASSEDGGNEQYF
-	TRBV7-2	TRBD1	TRBJ1-2	TGTGCCAGCAGCTTACGGCCGGGACAGCCCTATGGCTACACCTTC	CASSLRPGQPYGYTF
-	TRBV6-5	TRBD2	TRBJ2-7	TGTGCCAGCAGTTACCTAGCGGGCTCCGCCTACGAGCAGTACTTC	CASSYLAGSAYEQYF
-	TRBV30	TRBD1	TRBJ1-2	TGTGCCTGGAGTACACGGACAGGGGGCCACTATGGCTACACCTTC	CAWSTRTGGHYGYTF
-	TRBV6-5	-	TRBJ1-2	TGTGCCAGCAGTTGGGAACTACAGGCTACCGGCTATGGCTACACCTTC	CASSWELQATGYGYTF
-	TRBV21-1	-	TRBJ2-3	TGTGCCAGCCGGGAGGGGACGGGAATGGATACGCAGTATTTT	CASREGTGMDTQYF
-	TRBV5-5	TRBD1	TRBJ1-4	TGTGCCAGCAGCTCCGGAGAGGACAGGCTTAATGAAAAACTGTTTTTT	CASSSGEDRLNEKLFF
once	TRBV19	-	TRBJ2-1	TGTGCCAGTAGGGCAGGATTCTACAATGAGCAGTTCTTC	CASRAGFYNEQFF
-	TRBV19	TRBD1	TRBJ1-1	TGTGCCAGTAGTGGAGACAGGGCGAAAGCTTTCTTT	CASSGDRAKAFF
-	TRBV4-3	-	TRBJ2-2	TGCGCCAGCAGCCAAGAAAGCCCCAACTCGGACACCGGGGAGCTGTTTTTT	CASSQESPNSDTGELFF
few	TRBV20-1	TRBD1	TRBJ2-2	TGCAGTGCTAGTGACAGGGGACCCGGGGAGCTGTTTTTT	CSASDRGPGELFF
-	TRBV28	-	TRBJ1-4	TGTGCCAGCAGTTTGTGGCAGCGTAATGAAAAACTGTTTTTT	CASSLWQRNEKLFF
-	TRBV10-2	TRBD2	TRBJ2-2	TGCGCCAGCAGTGCCACTAGCGGGGAGTACGGGGAGCTGTTTTTT	CASSATSGEYGELFF
few	TRBV19	-	TRBJ2-1	TGTGCCAGTAAAAGTTACAACTACAATGAGCAGTTCTTC	CASKSYNYNEQFF